The TCR beta chain described here comes from a study of T cells after yellow fever vaccination. TCRdb ran MiXCR on the 5' RACE reads and lists one entry per CDR3 protein. This table has fewer than 350,000 distinct CDR3 sequences, around 4.5% appearing once. Turning to this clonotype: Its antigen is undetermined.

Study-wide results and limits: The secondary response was weaker, and its peak arrived faster, on day 5 versus 15.

The source was PBMCs, collected 15 days after the yellow fever booster vaccination. The TCR comes from a man between 18 and 35 years old who received the YFV17D yellow fever vaccine.

The CDR3 sequence is CASSPVGTGHSPLHF. CDR3 nucleotides: TGTGCCAGCAGCCCCGTGGGGACAGGACATTCACCCCTCCACTTT. The rearrangement uses TRBV5-6 and TRBJ1-6; 8 positions match TRBD1. Unmatched junction bases numbered 8, after V lost 4 bases and J lost 8 bases. Germline V gene sequence: CDR1 SGHDT, CDR2 YYEEEE. This CDR3 is 15 amino acids long.